The rows below give T cell receptor beta chains drawn from one sample of a study of shared clonotypes between healthy human individuals. TCRdb's table, derived via immunoSEQ multiplex PCR, lists solely in-frame clones and lacks some. The table has over 950,000 clones, about 80% seen once; the top ten hold approximately 0.9%. The sequenced sample was memory CD4+ T cells from PBMCs. These receptors were obtained from a man aged 18 to 29 in good health. Some clones in this sample may be carry-over from other donors' samples. The CDR3 runs from the conserved cysteine through the conserved F or W. The order of the fields is V gene, D gene, J gene, clone size, CDR3 DNA, CDR3 protein. D genes are given only for firm matches. Clone size appears in some rows only: once, few, many, or a class for an expanded clone.

V: TRBV18; D: NA; J: TRBJ2-2; size: NA; DNA: TGTGCCAGCTCCGCGGTACTACTCGGGGCCGGGGAGCTGTTTTTT; CDR3: CASSAVLLGAGELFF
V: TRBV25-1; D: NA; J: TRBJ1-2; size: NA; DNA: TGTGCCAGCAGTGAGGCAGGGGCCTATGGCTACACCTTC; CDR3: CASSEAGAYGYTF
V: TRBV7-9; D: TRBD1; J: TRBJ1-1; size: few; DNA: TGTGCCAGCAGCATAAGACAGGGAAGCACTGAAGCTTTCTTT; CDR3: CASSIRQGSTEAFF
V: TRBV11-2; D: NA; J: TRBJ2-5; size: NA; DNA: TGTGCCAGCAGCTTAGTCGGTGAGCAGTACTTC; CDR3: CASSLVGEQYF
V: TRBV15; D: TRBD1; J: TRBJ2-7; size: few; DNA: TGTGCCACCAGCCCCCGACAGGGCTCCTACGAGCAGTACTTC; CDR3: CATSPRQGSYEQYF
V: TRBV9; D: NA; J: TRBJ2-1; size: few; DNA: TGTGCCAGCAGCGTAGCCAGGAGTAGCAATGAGCAGTTCTTC; CDR3: CASSVARSSNEQFF
V: TRBV5-1; D: TRBD1; J: TRBJ1-2; size: NA; DNA: TGCGCCAGCAGCCCCCCCAACCGACAGGGGGGTGGCTACACCTTC; CDR3: CASSPPNRQGGGYTF
V: TRBV2; D: NA; J: TRBJ1-1; size: NA; DNA: TGTGCCAGCAGTGAATATGGGCTAATGAACACTGAAGCTTTCTTT; CDR3: CASSEYGLMNTEAFF
V: TRBV4-3; D: NA; J: TRBJ2-7; size: NA; DNA: TGCGCCAGCAGCCAAGATCGACAAGGCTACTACGAGCAGTACTTC; CDR3: CASSQDRQGYYEQYF
V: TRBV2; D: NA; J: TRBJ2-3; size: NA; DNA: TGTGCCAGCAGCGGTGGGGGGGCTGGTCGAGATACGCAGTATTTT; CDR3: CASSGGGAGRDTQYF
V: TRBV28; D: TRBD1; J: TRBJ1-2; size: NA; DNA: TGTGCCAGCAGTTCGGGGACAGGGGGGCCCTATGGCTACACCTTC; CDR3: CASSSGTGGPYGYTF
V: TRBV28; D: NA; J: TRBJ2-7; size: once; DNA: TGTGCCAGCAGTTCTTCAGGGGGGGCCTACTACGAGCAGTACTTC; CDR3: CASSSSGGAYYEQYF
V: TRBV10-3; D: NA; J: TRBJ1-3; size: NA; DNA: TGTGCCATCAGTTGGGATTCTGGAAACACCATATATTTT; CDR3: CAISWDSGNTIYF
V: TRBV5-8; D: NA; J: TRBJ2-5; size: many; DNA: TGTGCCAGCAGCTTGATGACAGTCCAAGAGACCCAGTACTTC; CDR3: CASSLMTVQETQYF
V: TRBV10-3; D: TRBD1; J: TRBJ2-1; size: NA; DNA: TGTGCCATCAAGATGGACAGGGCTTCGGATGAGCAGTTCTTC; CDR3: CAIKMDRASDEQFF
V: TRBV11-1; D: NA; J: TRBJ1-1; size: NA; DNA: TGTGCCAGCAGCCGATTCGACAACATGAACACTGAAGCTTTCTTT; CDR3: CASSRFDNMNTEAFF
V: TRBV28; D: TRBD1; J: TRBJ1-4; size: few; DNA: TGTGCCAGCAGTTTCCTCGGGACAGGGGGGAATGAAAAACTGTTTTTT; CDR3: CASSFLGTGGNEKLFF
V: TRBV19; D: TRBD2; J: TRBJ2-2; size: NA; DNA: TGTGCCAGCATTGGCAGGGAGGGAGCAACTTACACCGGGGAGCTGTTTTTT; CDR3: CASIGREGATYTGELFF
V: TRBV27; D: NA; J: TRBJ2-7; size: NA; DNA: TGTGCCAGCAGTTTTTCCCAGGGCGCCGAGCAGTACTTC; CDR3: CASSFSQGAEQYF
V: TRBV11-2; D: TRBD1; J: TRBJ2-2; size: many; DNA: TGTGCCAGCAGCTCCGGGACAGCGCGCGGGGAGCTGTTTTTT; CDR3: CASSSGTARGELFF
V: TRBV5-1; D: NA; J: TRBJ1-2; size: NA; DNA: TGCGCCAGCAGCTTGTCCCCACAGGATGGCTACACCTTC; CDR3: CASSLSPQDGYTF
V: TRBV5-6; D: TRBD1; J: TRBJ1-2; size: NA; DNA: TGTGCCAGCAGCTCTACAGGGGGCTATGGCTACACCTTC; CDR3: CASSSTGGYGYTF
V: TRBV27; D: TRBD1; J: TRBJ2-3; size: few; DNA: TGTGCCAGCAGTTATCTTTCCGTCAGACAGGGGGGCACAGATACGCAGTATTTT; CDR3: CASSYLSVRQGGTDTQYF
V: TRBV2; D: NA; J: TRBJ2-5; size: NA; DNA: TGTGCCAGCAGGAGGGGCGGCGAGACCCAGTACTTC; CDR3: CASRRGGETQYF
V: TRBV20-1; D: TRBD1; J: TRBJ1-2; size: NA; DNA: TGCAGTGCTAGGGAGGGGGCTGGCTACACCTTC; CDR3: CSAREGAGYTF
V: TRBV4-1; D: NA; J: TRBJ2-7; size: NA; DNA: TGCGCCAGCAGCCAAGATGACGGGGACTTCTACGAGCAGTACTTC; CDR3: CASSQDDGDFYEQYF
V: TRBV14; D: TRBD2; J: TRBJ2-7; size: NA; DNA: TGTGCCAGCGGACTAGCTCGTTACGAGCAGTACTTC; CDR3: CASGLARYEQYF
V: TRBV7-3; D: NA; J: TRBJ2-7; size: NA; DNA: TGTGCCAGCAGCTTAACGTCAACAGCTCCTAACGAGCAGTACTTC; CDR3: CASSLTSTAPNEQYF
V: TRBV5-1; D: TRBD1; J: TRBJ2-1; size: NA; DNA: TGCGCCAGCAGCTTGACAGGGGGCATTTGGGATGAGCAGTTCTTC; CDR3: CASSLTGGIWDEQFF
V: TRBV6-5; D: NA; J: TRBJ1-4; size: NA; DNA: TGTGCCAGCAGTTTTCGTCCCGGTGGTGCTGAAAAACTGTTTTTT; CDR3: CASSFRPGGAEKLFF
V: TRBV28; D: NA; J: TRBJ1-2; size: NA; DNA: TGTGCCAGCAGTGCGAATACCTTCCGAGACTATGGCTACACCTTC; CDR3: CASSANTFRDYGYTF
V: TRBV5-1; D: TRBD2; J: TRBJ2-7; size: NA; DNA: TGCGCCAGCAGCCGAATTAGCGGGAGTCGCGACGAGCAGTACTTC; CDR3: CASSRISGSRDEQYF
V: TRBV18; D: TRBD2; J: TRBJ2-1; size: NA; DNA: TGTGCCAGCTCACCACCGGCGGGAGGGGGATACAATGAGCAGTTCTTC; CDR3: CASSPPAGGGYNEQFF
V: TRBV6-4; D: NA; J: TRBJ2-7; size: NA; DNA: TGTGCCAGCAGGGGGGACATTTCGACCTACGAGCAGTACTTC; CDR3: CASRGDISTYEQYF
V: TRBV7-2; D: NA; J: TRBJ2-3; size: NA; DNA: TGTGCCAGCAGCTTAGACCGGGCAGATACGCAGTATTTT; CDR3: CASSLDRADTQYF
V: TRBV7-9; D: TRBD1; J: TRBJ1-4; size: NA; DNA: TGTGCCAGCAGCTTAGGGGTGAAGAGGGGGCATGAAAAACTGTTTTTT; CDR3: CASSLGVKRGHEKLFF
V: TRBV19; D: TRBD2; J: TRBJ2-7; size: NA; DNA: TGTGCCAGTCAAACCGGGACTAGCGGGAGCGAGCAGTACTTC; CDR3: CASQTGTSGSEQYF
V: TRBV11-2; D: TRBD2; J: TRBJ2-7; size: NA; DNA: TGTGCCAGCAGCTTATCAGGGAGGGCTACCTACGAGCAGTACTTC; CDR3: CASSLSGRATYEQYF
V: TRBV6-5; D: NA; J: TRBJ1-6; size: many; DNA: TGTGCCAGCAGTTCTTCAGGGTTCGGATCACCCCTCCACTTT; CDR3: CASSSSGFGSPLHF
V: TRBV4-1; D: NA; J: TRBJ1-2; size: few; DNA: TGCGCCAGCAGCGGGGACTTCTATGGCTACACCTTC; CDR3: CASSGDFYGYTF
V: TRBV7-2; D: TRBD1; J: TRBJ2-5; size: NA; DNA: TGTGCCAGCAGCTTAGCCACGGCAGGGGGCTGGGAGACCCAGTACTTC; CDR3: CASSLATAGGWETQYF
V: TRBV5-6; D: TRBD1; J: TRBJ2-5; size: NA; DNA: TGTGCCAGCAGAGTGACAGGGGACTCCCAAGAGACCCAGTACTTC; CDR3: CASRVTGDSQETQYF
V: TRBV28; D: TRBD1; J: TRBJ1-6; size: NA; DNA: TGTGCCAGCAGTTTACCATCAGGGGGCATTAATTCACCCCTCCACTTT; CDR3: CASSLPSGGINSPLHF
V: TRBV28; D: NA; J: TRBJ2-7; size: NA; DNA: TGTGCCAGCAGTTTAGTTGCAGGGGACTACGAGCAGTACTTC; CDR3: CASSLVAGDYEQYF
V: TRBV2; D: NA; J: TRBJ2-3; size: few; DNA: TGTGCCAGCAGTGCTTCCCCGGGACTCCGCACAGATACGCAGTATTTT; CDR3: CASSASPGLRTDTQYF
V: TRBV5-1; D: TRBD1; J: TRBJ2-3; size: once; DNA: TGCGCCAGCAGCCTGGACAGGGGTCCCCGCACAGATACGCAGTATTTT; CDR3: CASSLDRGPRTDTQYF
V: TRBV5-6; D: NA; J: TRBJ1-5; size: NA; DNA: TGTGCCAGCAGCTTCGGGAAAAATCAGCCCCAGCATTTT; CDR3: CASSFGKNQPQHF